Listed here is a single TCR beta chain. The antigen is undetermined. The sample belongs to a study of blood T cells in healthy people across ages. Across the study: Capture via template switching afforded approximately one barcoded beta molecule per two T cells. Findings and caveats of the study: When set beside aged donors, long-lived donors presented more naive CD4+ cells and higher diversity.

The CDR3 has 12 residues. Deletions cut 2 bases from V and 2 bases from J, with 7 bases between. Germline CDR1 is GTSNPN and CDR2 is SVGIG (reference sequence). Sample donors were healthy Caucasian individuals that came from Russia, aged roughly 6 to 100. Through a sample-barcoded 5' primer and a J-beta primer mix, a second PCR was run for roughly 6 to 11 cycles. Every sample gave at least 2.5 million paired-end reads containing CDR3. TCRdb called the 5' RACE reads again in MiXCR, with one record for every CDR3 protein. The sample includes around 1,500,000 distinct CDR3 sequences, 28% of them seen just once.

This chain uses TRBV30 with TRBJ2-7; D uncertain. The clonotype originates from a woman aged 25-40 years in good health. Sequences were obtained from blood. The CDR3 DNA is TGTGCCTGGAGTCCCGACCCCTACGAGCAGTACTTC. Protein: CAWSPDPYEQYF.